This T cell receptor beta chain came from a study of shared clonotypes between healthy human individuals (TCRdb year 2020). Regarding the complete study: The cohort comprised two women and three men aged 18 to 49 years. For each donor, three plates each were used for CD4 naive and CD4 memory, two plates were used for CD8 naive, and one plate was used for CD8 memory. The study deeply sequenced blood TCR repertoires of about 5 healthy adults to estimate repertoire size and the extent of clonotype sharing between individuals. To increase sequencing depth and limit assay-specific biases, TCR repertoire library preparation and sequencing were carried out by different laboratories using diverse techniques. Each donor's leukapheresis produced roughly between roughly 0.85 and 9 billion PBMCs. Broader findings and caveats from the paper: When a handful of donors were compared, the shared fraction of clonotypes was around 4.6% for naive CD4, roughly 3.3% for naive CD8, 2% to 2.5% for memory CD4, and 0.4% for memory CD8. Compared with non-shared clonotypes, the clonotypes found in all four sorted-subset donors had higher generation probabilities. Incomplete sequencing was indicated by rarefaction of sorted-subset datasets, despite the large sequencing depth. Naive subsets generally had larger estimated clonotype richness than memory subsets. Pairwise subsampling led to the expectation that sequencing depth would affect the degree of clonotype sharing among donors. The genetic and exposure-history diversity represented was limited by the small number of donors. Sampling was restricted to blood, and TCR repertoires in tissue are likely to differ from TCR repertoires in blood.

Via the germline V gene, CDR1 is SGHTS and CDR2 YDEGEE. Trimming at the junction amounts to 4 bases on V and 0 bases on J, and the germline ends lie 14 bases apart. From its cysteine to its phenylalanine, the CDR3 spans 15 amino acids. The CDR3 DNA has 45 bases and is translated from base 1. TCR CDR3 regions were amplified from genomic DNA by multiplex PCR using the deep immunoSEQ assay. Genomic DNA extracted from each cell subset was distributed evenly over all wells of several immunoSEQ 96-well plates, and each plate served as one replicate. Each replicate PCR for sorted subsets received about 220 ng genomic DNA, equal to 30,000 or so T cell genomes. Purified libraries were measured with a Qubit 3.0 fluorometer, size-checked on a Bioanalyzer 2100, and measured again with the KAPA Library Quantification kit. A separate single-read 150-cycle Illumina NextSeq 550 flow cell was used to sequence each immunoSEQ 96-well plate. The source study handled its data this way. Because the immunoSEQ output held only junctional sequences and lacked quality scores, the filtering could not match the filtering applied to full-length reads. Sequences were annotated with PyIR, a Python wrapper for IgBLAST v1.9, and V/J genes and CDR3 were assigned using IMGT germline references. Reads were filtered out if the reads had weak V/J assignments (E-value above 1e-6), no CDR3, stop codons, out-of-frame junctions, or ambiguous translated residues. A V3J clonotype was defined by an identical inferred V gene, J gene, and CDR3 amino acid sequence. Percentage overlap between repertoires was computed as shared unique clonotypes divided by the size of the smaller repertoire. Richness of each repertoire was evaluated using RTK rarefaction, the Chao1 estimator, and Recon v2.1 estimates of unobserved clonotypes. Generation probabilities for all TCRbeta clonotypes obtained by the gDNA method from four donors were computed using OLGA. Held by TCRdb, this immuneACCESS table contains in-frame sequences only and omits some clones. Under half of the omission traces to an unresolved V gene where checked; the cause of the rest is unknown. D and trimming were read from the DNA, whereas the V and J calls and clone size are those reported in that table. Present in this sample are about 1.4 million clones, around 97% of which were seen just once. The ten largest clonotypes hold approximately 1.1% of the sample.

Donors were healthy HIV-negative adults with no recently reported acute infections or vaccinations. Only Caucasian adults living in Nashville, Tennessee, USA were represented among the donors. CD4+ T cells were enriched through magnetic negative selection, after which naive cells were positively selected on CD45RA and the remaining negative fraction served as the memory subset. After blood collection by leukapheresis, PBMCs were isolated using Ficoll-Histopaque density gradient centrifugation and then cryopreserved in the vapor phase of liquid nitrogen. Purity and quantity of every magnetically sorted T cell population were checked by analytical flow cytometry. Genomic DNA was isolated from each sorted fraction and quantified by UV absorbance on a Nanodrop 2000c. To note about this clone: It lacks a known antigen. The sample holds no much larger clone one base away, and base qualities are not on file.

The receptor was isolated from a man aged 25 to 40 in good health. Sequences were obtained from naive CD4+ T cells sorted from blood. The cell subset or site label of this sample denotes: CD45RA+ positively selected. The chain links TRBV5-8 with TRBJ2-7; TRBD2 is a weak D gene call, 6 bases matching. The nucleotide sequence is TGTGCCAGCAGCCTTCTGGGACTGAGCTCCTACGAGCAGTACTTC. It specifies CASSLLGLSSYEQYF.